What follows are 14 T cell receptor beta chains derived from one specimen sequenced in a study of T cell responses to AZD1222 COVID-19 vaccine. Repertoires were generated with immunoSEQ multiplex PCR, while TCRdb's copy carries only in-frame clones and drops some. The data show tens of thousands of clones, approximately 88% seen once. The sequenced sample was peripheral blood, obtained on day 0 of MenACWY control vaccination. The receptors were sampled from an adult in good health.

The rearrangement joins TRBV5-5 to TRBJ2-7; D call uncertain. Per germline, CDR1 SGHKS and CDR2 YYEKEE (reference sequence). Trimming removed 1 base from V and 3 bases from J, with 5 bases in between. This CDR3 is 12 amino acids long. CDR3 in DNA: TGTGCCAGCAGCTTGTATGGCTACGAGCAGTACTTC. This sequence encodes CASSLYGYEQYF.

The genes are TRBV7-8 and TRBJ1-6; D is uncertain. Per germline, CDR1 SGHVS and CDR2 FQNEAQ. With 2 bases removed from V and 2 bases from J, the gap between germline ends came to 16 bases. The CDR3 is 18 residues long. CDR3 DNA: TGTGCCAGCAGCTTAAGATTTGAGGGTGTAACCTATAATTCACCCCTCCACTTT. As protein: CASSLRFEGVTYNSPLHF.

CDR3 bases: TGTGCCAGCAGCTTGTATGTCAGTACTGGAAACACCATATATTTT. Translation gives CASSLYVSTGNTIYF. This rearrangement joins TRBV5-5 to TRBJ1-3; no reliable D call. The CDR3 spans 15 residues. V lost 1 base, J lost 2 bases, and 10 bases lay in between. Per the germline V gene, CDR1 is SGHKS and CDR2 is YYEKEE (reference sequence). The full variable domain, with the rest looked up from reference TRBV5-5 and TRBJ1-3, is DAGVTQSPTHLIKTRGQQVTLRCSPISGHKSVSWYQQVLGQGPQFIFQYYEKEERGRGNFPDRFSARQFPNYSSELNVNALLLGDSALYLCASSLYVSTGNTIYFGEGSWLTVV.

This chain joins TRBV7-9 and TRBJ1-1; D uncertain. Germline CDR1 SEHNR, CDR2 FQNEAQ (reference sequence). CDR3 length equals 11 residues. V was trimmed by 7 bases and J by 6 bases, leaving 9 bases between them. For the CDR3, the DNA is TGTGCCAGCACCCCCGGGCCTGAAGCTTTCTTT. Amino acid sequence: CASTPGPEAFF.

The V gene is TRBV14, the J gene TRBJ2-7; TRBD2 matches 7 bases. The germline V gene encodes CDR1 SGHDN and CDR2 FVKESK. The CDR3 runs to 13 residues. V shed 2 bases and J 10 bases; nucleotides not matched to a gene: 8. The CDR3 nucleotides are TGTGCCAGCAGCCAATCGACTAGCTCACGACAGTACTTC. It specifies CASSQSTSSRQYF.

V gene TRBV2 combines with J gene TRBJ1-4; 9 nucleotides match TRBD1. Trimming cost V 6 bases and J 1 base; bases outside gene matches: 3. CDR1 SNHLY and CDR2 FYNNEI come from the germline V gene. This CDR3 has 15 residues. CDR3 protein: CASRLDRGTNEKLFF. The CDR3 region has the DNA TGTGCCAGCAGACTGGACAGGGGAACTAATGAAAAACTGTTTTTT.

This clone was recorded a few times. The genes are TRBV18 and TRBJ1-1; unclear D gene. This CDR3 is 12 amino acids long. Germline CDR1 KGHSH, CDR2 LQKENI. With 0 bases removed from V and 9 bases from J, the gap between germline ends came to 8 bases. The DNA for the CDR3 is TGTGCCAGCTCACCACCGACCGGGCAAGCTTTCTTT. This encodes CASSPPTGQAFF.

V gene TRBV11-3 combines with J gene TRBJ1-1; D not certain. The CDR3 length is 15 residues. Per germline, CDR1 SGHNT and CDR2 YENEEA. Trimming stripped 4 bases from V and 7 bases from J, with 19 bases between. CDR3 in amino acids: CASSSRSGRVDEAFF. The CDR3 nucleotides read TGTGCCAGCAGCTCCCGATCGGGGAGGGTGGATGAAGCTTTCTTT.

This clone was recorded a few times. The V gene is TRBV2, the J gene TRBJ1-1; 7 bases align to TRBD1. Germline V gene sequence: CDR1 SNHLY, CDR2 FYNNEI. The CDR3 runs 14 residues. V was clipped by 4 bases and J by 5 bases; unmatched bases: 7. CDR3 DNA: TGTGCCAGCAGTGGGGCAGGGGGTATAACTGAAGCTTTCTTT. Its translation: CASSGAGGITEAFF.

V gene TRBV7-3 combines with J gene TRBJ1-5, with D perhaps TRBD1 (5 bases). V lost 5 bases, J lost 4 bases, and 9 bases lay in between. From germline, CDR1 is SGHTA and CDR2 FQGTGA. The CDR3 spans 13 residues. The chain's CDR3 is CASSPGGNQPQHF. CDR3 DNA sequence: TGTGCCAGCAGCCCCGGGGGGAATCAGCCCCAGCATTTT.

This clone was detected only a few times. The rearrangement joins TRBV4-3 to TRBJ2-1; D not certain. Germline CDR1 and CDR2: LGHNA and YSLEER. V lost 1 base to trimming and J lost 0 bases, with 4 bases between them. The CDR3 has 14 residues. The chain's CDR3 is CASSQGSSYNEQFF. The CDR3 bases are TGCGCCAGCAGCCAAGGAAGCTCCTACAATGAGCAGTTCTTC.

This chain uses TRBV11-3 with TRBJ2-7; D gene unclear. The CDR3 has 15 amino acids. Deletions cut 4 bases from V and 1 base from J, with 14 bases between. Per the germline V gene, CDR1 is SGHNT and CDR2 is YENEEA. As DNA, the CDR3 is TGTGCCAGCAGCTCGACCAGAAGTAGGTCCTACGAGCAGTACTTC. Protein sequence: CASSSTRSRSYEQYF.

The J gene is TRBJ2-7, the V gene TRBV18; 7 bases line up with TRBD2. Trimming cost V 3 bases and J 9 bases; bases outside gene matches: 5. The CDR3 spans 12 residues. The germline V gene has CDR1 KGHSH and CDR2 LQKENI. CDR3 nucleotides: TGTGCCAGCTCACCCCCCTCGGGGGGGCAGTACTTC. The encoded protein is CASSPPSGGQYF.

The genes are TRBV2 and TRBJ2-5; 9 bases fit TRBD2. The V segment lost 2 bases and the J segment 5 bases; nucleotides outside the gene matches: 6. CDR3 length: 15 residues. Germline CDR1 SNHLY, CDR2 FYNNEI. DNA of the CDR3: TGTGCCAGCAGTGAAAGGCTTAGCGGGGGTGAGACCCAGTACTTC. It encodes CASSERLSGGETQYF.